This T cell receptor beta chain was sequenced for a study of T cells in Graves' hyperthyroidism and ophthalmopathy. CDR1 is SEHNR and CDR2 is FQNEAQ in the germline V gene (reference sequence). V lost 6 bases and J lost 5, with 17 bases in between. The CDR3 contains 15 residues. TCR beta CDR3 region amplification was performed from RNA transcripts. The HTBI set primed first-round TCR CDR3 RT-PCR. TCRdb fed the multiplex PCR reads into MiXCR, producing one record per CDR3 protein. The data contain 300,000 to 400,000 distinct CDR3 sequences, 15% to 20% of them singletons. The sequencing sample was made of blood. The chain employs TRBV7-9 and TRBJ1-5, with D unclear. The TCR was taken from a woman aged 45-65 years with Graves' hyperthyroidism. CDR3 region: CASRLRWRSDQPQHF. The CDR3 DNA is TGTGCCAGCAGACTTAGGTGGCGGTCCGATCAGCCCCAGCATTTT.